The entry that follows covers one T cell receptor (beta chain) sequence. Its antigen remains unidentified. Uncontrolled infection, other autoimmune disease, pregnancy and lactation each barred patients from inclusion. Clinical symptoms, serum thyroxine, TRAb, thyroid ultrasound and orbital computed tomography established diagnosis. The data stem from a study of T cells in Graves' hyperthyroidism and ophthalmopathy. Study results and limitations: Blood held most thyroid clonotypes expanded above 0.001 frequency.

RNA transcripts were the template for amplifying TCR beta CDR3 regions. The HTBI set primed first-round TCR CDR3 RT-PCR. In TCRdb, the multiplex PCR reads were re-called with MiXCR into one record per CDR3 protein. The data show around 620,000 distinct CDR3 sequences, more than 45% seen once. V dropped 5 bases and J dropped 5 bases, with 27 bases sitting between them. The CDR3 totals 18 residues. Germline values: CDR1 SGHVT, CDR2 SQSDAQ. This rearrangement joins TRBV7-4 to TRBJ1-1, with a tentative D call TRBD1 (6 bases). The sequenced sample was peripheral blood or thyroid tissue (not recorded which). The sequence was collected from an adult woman with Graves' disease, either hyperthyroidism or ophthalmopathy (not recorded which). The CDR3, as DNA: TGTGCCAGCAGCGTAGGGCCCGGACCAGCCCTAAGGGGGACTGAAGCTTTCTTT. Amino acid sequence: CASSVGPGPALRGTEAFF.